Listed below are T cell receptor beta chains from one sample, sequenced in a study of control samples from healthy donors and cancer patients. Sequenced by immunoSEQ multiplex PCR; TCRdb stores in-frame clones only, minus some. The sample includes about 94,000 clones, 90% of them seen just once. The source material was blood. Receptor source: a woman aged 18-35 years in good health. The CDR3 runs from the conserved cysteine through the conserved F or W. The D gene is left open where the match is weak.

TRBJ1-1	.	TRBV11-2	CASNPSNSWGKNTEAFF	TGTGCCAGCAACCCCTCGAACTCGTGGGGGAAGAACACTGAAGCTTTCTTT
TRBJ2-7	TRBD1	TRBV19	CASSETGVEQYF	TGTGCCAGTAGTGAGACAGGGGTCGAGCAGTACTTC
TRBJ1-2	.	TRBV4-2	CASSQMEGANYGYTF	TGTGCCAGCAGCCAGATGGAAGGGGCTAACTATGGCTACACCTTC
TRBJ1-1	.	TRBV11-3	CASSRLVNTEAFF	TGTGCCAGCAGCCGTTTAGTGAACACTGAAGCTTTCTTT
TRBJ2-5	TRBD1	TRBV10-3	CAIRDRGGETQYF	TGTGCCATCAGGGACAGGGGCGGAGAGACCCAGTACTTC
TRBJ1-2	.	TRBV6-6	CASTATGQGGYTF	TGTGCCAGCACCGCGACAGGACAAGGCGGCTACACCTTC
TRBJ2-2	.	TRBV18	CASSLEGNTGELFF	TGTGCCAGCTCACTGGAGGGAAACACCGGGGAGCTGTTTTTT
TRBJ1-1	.	TRBV7-3	CASSLTAMNTEAFF	TGTGCCAGCAGCTTAACGGCGATGAACACTGAAGCTTTCTTT
TRBJ1-5	TRBD1	TRBV18	CASSRTGAPNQPQHF	TGTGCCAGCTCCCGCACAGGGGCCCCTAATCAGCCCCAGCATTTT
TRBJ2-2	.	TRBV15	CATSRGDSYTGELFF	TGTGCCACCAGCAGGGGCGACTCCTACACCGGGGAGCTGTTTTTT